A single sample gave rise to the 29 T cell receptor beta chains below, sequenced in a study of sequential checkpoint blockade in melanoma. Treatment indicated: randomized to nivolumab then ipilimumab (arm A) or the reverse (arm B). The method was immunoSEQ multiplex PCR; TCRdb's version includes in-frame clones alone and lacks a portion of them. The table has nearly 5,500 clones, roughly 17% seen once. The material sequenced was tumor tissue (inferred from file names), taken from a patient given nivolumab and ipilimumab in sequence. Receptors were obtained from a human donor with melanoma.

This clone showed up just a few times. The V call is TRBV28, the J call TRBJ2-7; perhaps TRBD1 as D (5 bases). V was pared by 6 bases and J by 6 bases, with 12 bases between. The CDR3 extends over 12 amino acids. Germline V gene lookup returns CDR1 MDHEN and CDR2 SYDVKM. The CDR3 DNA is TGTGCCAGCAGAACGACAGATTTCGAGCAGTACTTC. This encodes CASRTTDFEQYF.

This clone was picked up a small number of times. The chain recombines TRBV2 with TRBJ2-7, with unresolved D. CDR3 length: 14 residues. Germline V gene lookup returns CDR1 SNHLY and CDR2 FYNNEI. V gave up 2 bases and J gave up 0 bases, with 8 bases separating them. CDR3 sequence: CASSEFVTSYEQYF. The CDR3 nucleotides read TGTGCCAGCAGTGAATTTGTGACCTCCTACGAGCAGTACTTC.

In the case of this clone: Mismatch with germline at one junction end may stem from a read error. The J gene is TRBJ1-6, the V gene TRBV18, with 8 bases lining up with TRBD1. The CDR3 sequence is 13 residues long. Germline-derived CDR1 and CDR2 are KGHSH and LQKENI. The CDR3 coding sequence is TGTGCCAGCTCCCCACAGGGGGATTCACCCCTCCACTTT. As protein: CASSPQGDSPLHF. Drawing the rest from reference TRBV18 and TRBJ1-6, the complete variable domain is NAGVMQNPRHLVRRRGQEARLRCSPMKGHSHVYWYRQLPEEGLKFMVYLQKENIIDESGMPKERFSAEFPKEGPSILRIQQVVRGDSAAYFCASSPQGDSPLHFGNGTRLTVT.

Regarding this clone: One end of the junction is discordant with germline, which a read error may explain. V is TRBV25-1 and J is TRBJ1-2, with D unclear. There are 12 residues in the CDR3. Germline CDR1 MGHDK, CDR2 SYGVNS. DNA for the CDR3: TGTGCCAGCAGGGCCTGGCCTCTCATTTTCTTCTTC. As protein: CASRAWPLIFFF.

The CDR3 DNA reads TGTGCCAGCAGCGCCACAGGGGGCCGGGGGTCCTACGAGCAGTACTTC. It translates to CASSATGGRGSYEQYF. The chain recombines TRBV9 with TRBJ2-7; TRBD1 matches 9 bases. V lost 3 bases, J lost 1 base, and 8 bases stayed unmatched. The CDR3 has 16 amino acids. CDR1 and CDR2 from the germline V gene are SGDLS and YYNGEE.

This clone is medium-sized by share. The chain uses TRBV6-8 and TRBJ2-3, with a tentative D call TRBD1 (6 bases). This CDR3 spans 16 amino acids. The germline V gene encodes CDR1 MNHGY and CDR2 SAAAGT. V lost 7 bases, J lost 2 bases, and 19 bases lay in between. The CDR3, as DNA: TGTGCCAGCACCAGCCTGGGGACACCGTTCACAGATACGCAGTATTTT. Its protein product is CASTSLGTPFTDTQYF.

This clone was counted only a few times. The chain employs TRBV7-6 and TRBJ1-2; D unclear. V shed 5 bases and J shed 4 bases, with 14 bases lying between them. There are 14 residues in the CDR3. Germline CDR1 is SGHVS and CDR2 is FNYEAQ. The CDR3 nucleotides read TGTGCCAGCAGCCCGCCCGGCGGCGGCTATGGCTACACCTTC. Translated: CASSPPGGGYGYTF.

This clone qualifies as medium-sized. The chain has TRBV19 and TRBJ2-7; D is ambiguous. The V and J ends lost 1 base and 3 bases respectively, with 10 bases between them. Germline values: CDR1 LNHDA, CDR2 SQIVND (reference sequence). The CDR3 is made up of 14 amino acids. The CDR3, as DNA: TGTGCCAGTAGTATAGGTCACAGCGACTACGAGCAGTACTTC. It specifies CASSIGHSDYEQYF.

A few counts support this clone. The V and J genes are TRBV11-3 and TRBJ2-3, with D possibly matching TRBD2 (5 bases). V gave up 0 bases and J gave up 1 base, with 14 bases separating them. Germline lookup yields CDR1 SGHNT and CDR2 YENEEA. The CDR3 is 17 residues long. The CDR3 region has the DNA TGTGCCAGCAGCTTAGATCGGGATGGAGTGGGCACAGATACGCAGTATTTT. This gives the protein CASSLDRDGVGTDTQYF.

This clone was seen a handful of times. CDR3 residues: CASSLHRGVEQFF. The CDR3 coding sequence is TGTGCCAGCAGCCTGCACAGAGGTGTTGAGCAGTTCTTC. The chain couples TRBV6-8 to TRBJ2-1; D is unclear. CDR1 and CDR2 (germline): MNHGY, SAAAGT. V lost 6 bases, J lost 9 bases, and 15 bases lay in between. The CDR3 loop spans 13 amino acids.

This clone was detected many times. The chain employs TRBV11-3 and TRBJ2-2, with D possibly being TRBD1 (6 bases). The germline V gene encodes CDR1 SGHNT and CDR2 YENEEA. This CDR3 is built from 16 residues. Trimming stripped 5 bases from V and 3 bases from J, with 16 bases between. The CDR3 nucleotides are TGTGCCAGCAGCCCCCAGGGCGCAGGGGACACCGGGGAGCTGTTTTTT. Protein product: CASSPQGAGDTGELFF.

The V and J genes are TRBV19 and TRBJ1-2; possibly TRBD1 for D (6 bases). The germline CDR1 and CDR2 sequences are LNHDA and SQIVND (reference sequence). The CDR3 has 12 amino acids. The V end was cut by 6 bases, the J end by 7 bases, with 12 bases between. The CDR3 here is CASRTTGTGYTF. The DNA of the CDR3 is TGTGCCAGTAGAACCACAGGGACTGGCTACACCTTC.

The table lists this clone with many counts. The V gene is TRBV4-1, the J gene TRBJ1-2; D is unclear. Germline V gene sequence: CDR1 MGHRA, CDR2 YSYEKL. V gave up 3 bases and J gave up 6 bases, with 11 bases separating them. The CDR3 runs 13 residues. CDR3 DNA: TGCGCCAGCAGCCACACGGGGTCGCATGGCTACACCTTC. Amino acids: CASSHTGSHGYTF.

The chain employs TRBV30 and TRBJ2-7; possibly TRBD2 for D (5 bases). There are 13 residues in the CDR3. Trimming cost V 0 bases and J 3 bases, with 9 bases left between them. In germline, CDR1 is GTSNPN, CDR2 SVGIG (reference sequence). The CDR3 protein is CAWSVSSGYEQYF. Written as DNA, the CDR3 is TGTGCCTGGAGTGTTTCCAGCGGCTACGAGCAGTACTTC.

This clone is medium-sized (0.01 to 0.1%) by share. The V and J genes are TRBV6-8 and TRBJ1-6, with D perhaps matching TRBD1 (6 bases). Germline-derived CDR1 and CDR2 are MNHGY and SAAAGT. Between the trimmed V and J ends, which lost 7 bases and 9 bases, there was a span of 16 bases. The CDR3 is 14 amino acids. DNA for the CDR3: TGTGCCAGCACCACTGACAGGAGTGGTTCACCCCTCCACTTT. It yields the protein CASTTDRSGSPLHF.

The V and J genes are TRBV28 and TRBJ1-2; TRBD1 matches at 9 bases. This CDR3 has 14 amino acids. J lost 4 bases, V lost 2 bases, and 2 bases had no gene match. CDR1 is MDHEN, CDR2 SYDVKM, per germline. The DNA for the CDR3 is TGTGCCAGCAGTTTACGACAGGGGGTCTATGGCTACACCTTC. It encodes CASSLRQGVYGYTF.

This sequence joins TRBV11-3 and TRBJ2-5; weak D call: TRBD2 (5 bases). CDR1 and CDR2 from the germline V gene are SGHNT and YENEEA. The ends were cut back, 1 base at V and 0 bases at J, with 9 bases in the middle. This CDR3 is 15 amino acids long. In DNA form, the CDR3 reads TGTGCCAGCAGCTTAGTTCCCGGGAACCAAGAGACCCAGTACTTC. Its translation is CASSLVPGNQETQYF.

This clone has more than one count but fewer than ten. This chain connects TRBV28 to TRBJ2-7, with D tentatively TRBD2 (6 bases). Germline CDR1 MDHEN, CDR2 SYDVKM. The CDR3 is 15 residues long. The V end was cut by 5 bases, the J end by 8 bases, with 22 bases between. The CDR3 loop is CASSSSGTSPTQQYF. CDR3 DNA sequence: TGTGCCAGCAGTAGCTCCGGGACTTCTCCAACCCAGCAGTACTTC.

This clone is medium-sized. The chain combines TRBV6-8 with TRBJ2-1, with TRBD2 matching over 7 bases. Germline CDR1 reads MNHGY; CDR2 reads SAAAGT. CDR3 length: 16 amino acids. With 5 bases clipped from V and 4 bases from J, the junction kept 11 bases outside the gene matches. Here the CDR3 DNA reads TGTGCCAGCAGTGACGCGGCTAGCGGAGCTTACAATGAGCAGTTCTTC. This codes for CASSDAASGAYNEQFF.

The chain links TRBV29-1 to TRBJ1-2; a weak D match, TRBD1 (6 bases). Germline V gene data show CDR1 as SQVTM and CDR2 as ANQGSEA. This CDR3 region has 13 residues. Trimming shortened V by 6 bases and J by 4 bases, and 15 bases separated the two germline ends. The CDR3 loop is CSVAPRGGYGYTF. In DNA, the CDR3 is TGCAGCGTCGCCCCCAGGGGTGGCTATGGCTACACCTTC.

The V gene is TRBV28, the J gene TRBJ2-1; a possible D gene is TRBD2 (6 bases). The CDR3 covers 13 residues. The germline V gene has CDR1 MDHEN and CDR2 SYDVKM. V lost 7 bases and J 4 bases, leaving 11 bases between the germline ends. The CDR3 bases are TGTGCCAGCACTCTAGCGCAATACAATGAGCAGTTCTTC. Encoded protein: CASTLAQYNEQFF.

This clone was counted at least ten times. The chain employs TRBV11-3 and TRBJ1-5; D call uncertain. The germline CDR1 and CDR2 sequences are SGHNT and YENEEA. The CDR3 sequence is 17 residues long. The V end lost 5 bases, the J end lost 0 bases, and 17 bases lay between the germline ends. CDR3: CASSRSGQTYSNQPQHF. CDR3 coding DNA: TGTGCCAGCAGCCGATCAGGCCAGACCTATAGCAATCAGCCCCAGCATTTT.

This clone is categorized as medium-sized (0.01 to 0.1%). This rearrangement joins TRBV11-3 to TRBJ1-2; a possible D gene is TRBD1 (5 bases). V lost 5 bases and J lost 3, with 13 bases in between. Germline-derived CDR1 and CDR2 are SGHNT and YENEEA. The CDR3 extends over 14 amino acids. The CDR3 region is CASSARDFHYGYTF. CDR3 coding DNA: TGTGCCAGCAGCGCCAGGGATTTTCACTATGGCTACACCTTC.

The chain is built from TRBV28 and TRBJ2-7; TRBD1 aligns across 7 bases. V shed 6 bases, J shed 4 bases, and the junction held 6 bases outside the gene matches. The germline V gene encodes CDR1 MDHEN and CDR2 SYDVKM. The CDR3 consists of 13 residues. The CDR3 nucleotides are TGTGCCAGCAGGATGACAGGGACATACGAGCAGTACTTC. The encoded protein is CASRMTGTYEQYF.

This sequence joins TRBV14 and TRBJ2-6; perhaps TRBD1 as D (6 bases). V was pared by 0 bases and J by 2 bases, with 11 bases between. The CDR3 is made up of 17 amino acids. Germline V gives CDR1 SGHDN, CDR2 FVKESK. Here the CDR3 DNA reads TGTGCCAGCAGCCAAGACCAGGGGTGGACTGGGGCCAACGTCCTGACTTTC. It translates to CASSQDQGWTGANVLTF.

The chain combines TRBV4-1 with TRBJ2-7, with 8 nucleotides matching TRBD1. The CDR3 totals 15 residues. Trimming took 0 bases from V and 2 from J; bases not matched to a gene: 3. Per germline, CDR1 MGHRA and CDR2 YSYEKL. The DNA for the CDR3 is TGCGCCAGCAGCCAAGACAACAGGGGGACCTACGAGCAGTACTTC. Translating gives CASSQDNRGTYEQYF.

This clone turned up a few times. V usage is TRBV9 and J usage is TRBJ2-2; D is perhaps TRBD1 (5 bases). This CDR3 region has 12 residues. V lost 10 bases and J 7 bases, leaving 14 bases between the germline ends. Germline CDR1 is SGDLS and CDR2 is YYNGEE. CDR3 nucleotide sequence: TGTGCCGGACACCCCCAGTACGGGGAGCTGTTTTTT. As protein: CAGHPQYGELFF.

This clone was observed a few times. The chain joins TRBV30 to TRBJ2-7, with a weak D call TRBD1 (6 bases). The CDR3 contains 13 residues. Germline-derived CDR1 and CDR2 are GTSNPN and SVGIG (reference sequence). V lost 2 bases and J 3 bases, leaving 11 bases between the germline ends. CDR3 sequence (DNA): TGTGCCTGGAGTTCCGACAGGCTCTACGAGCAGTACTTC. Residues: CAWSSDRLYEQYF.

The J gene is TRBJ2-7, the V gene TRBV18, with 8 bases matching TRBD2. This CDR3 region has 13 residues. Germline V gene sequence: CDR1 KGHSH, CDR2 LQKENI. The V segment lost 8 bases and the J segment 5 bases; nucleotides outside the gene matches: 8. In DNA form, the CDR3 reads TGTGCCAGCGGACTAGCTGGTTCGGACGAGCAGTACTTC. Translating it yields CASGLAGSDEQYF.